A selection of T cell receptor beta chains follows, all from one sample in a study of T cells in Graves' hyperthyroidism and ophthalmopathy. One entry per CDR3 protein results from TCRdb running MiXCR on the multiplex PCR reads. The profile covers 350,000 to 400,000 distinct CDR3 sequences, with about 15% appearing a single time and roughly 11% taken by the ten largest. The sequenced material came from blood. These receptor sequences come from a woman aged 55-75 years with Graves' hyperthyroidism. Each CDR3 is given without its conserved first and last residue. The order of the fields is D gene, V gene, CDR3 protein. D genes are given only for firm matches.

>NA|TRBV10-3
AISELWLSRYQPQH
>NA|TRBV4-1
ASSQDKSGGNIQY
>NA|TRBV7-2
ASSLAGKSTDTQY
>NA|TRBV24-1
ATSDPTIDTQY
>NA|TRBV11-2
ASSTGTGARANTGELF
>NA|TRBV2
ASVAGLYEQY
>TRBD2|TRBV11-2
ASSLDDASGSFYEQY
>TRBD2|TRBV12-3/TRBV12-4
ASRMTSGGTDTQY
>TRBD1|TRBV7-8
ASSSTGGDTEAF
>NA|TRBV15
ATSRDIRSEQF
>TRBD1|TRBV12-3/TRBV12-4
ASSVGQKNTEAF